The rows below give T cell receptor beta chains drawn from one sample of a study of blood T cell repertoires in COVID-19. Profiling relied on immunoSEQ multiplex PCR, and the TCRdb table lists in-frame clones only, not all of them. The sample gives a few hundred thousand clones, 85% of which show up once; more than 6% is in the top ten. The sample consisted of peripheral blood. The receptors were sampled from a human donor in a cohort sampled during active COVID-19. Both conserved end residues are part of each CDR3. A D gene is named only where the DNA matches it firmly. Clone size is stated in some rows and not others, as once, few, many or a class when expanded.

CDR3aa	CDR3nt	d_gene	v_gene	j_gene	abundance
CASSLEDRDTYEQYF	TGTGCCAGCAGCTTAGAGGACAGGGATACCTACGAGCAGTACTTC	TRBD1	TRBV7-8	TRBJ2-7	NA
CAWREQGLAEAFF	TGTGCCTGGAGGGAACAGGGTCTTGCTGAAGCTTTCTTT	NA	TRBV30	TRBJ1-1	NA
CASSTTYDRGNQPQHF	TGTGCCAGCAGTACCACCTACGACAGGGGCAATCAGCCCCAGCATTTT	TRBD1	TRBV6-6	TRBJ1-5	NA
CASSSGQGPLRETQYF	TGTGCCAGCAGTTCGGGACAGGGGCCCTTAAGGGAGACCCAGTACTTC	TRBD1	TRBV6-5	TRBJ2-5	once
CASKPTSNYGYTF	TGTGCCAGTAAACCGACTTCTAACTATGGCTACACCTTC	NA	TRBV19	TRBJ1-2	once
CASSKNPQGPGELFF	TGCGCCAGCAGTAAAAACCCGCAGGGGCCCGGGGAGCTGTTTTTT	NA	TRBV10-1	TRBJ2-2	once
CASSMDTEKLFF	TGCGCCAGCAGCATGGACACCGAAAAACTGTTTTTT	NA	TRBV5-1	TRBJ1-4	once
CASSGTGTGYEQYF	TGTGCCAGCTCAGGTACCGGGACAGGTTACGAGCAGTACTTC	TRBD1	TRBV18	TRBJ2-7	NA
CASSIYTGFAGELFF	TGTGCCAGTAGTATATATACAGGGTTCGCCGGGGAGCTGTTTTTT	NA	TRBV19	TRBJ2-2	many
CASRTQGLNQPQHF	TGTGCCAGCAGGACCCAGGGCCTCAATCAGCCCCAGCATTTT	NA	TRBV6-5	TRBJ1-5	NA
CASSSAQTEAFF	TGTGCCAGCAGCTCCGCACAAACTGAAGCTTTCTTT	NA	TRBV13	TRBJ1-1	NA
CASSSGQFGSGNTIYF	TGTGCCAGTAGTTCCGGACAGTTCGGCTCTGGAAACACCATATATTTT	NA	TRBV19	TRBJ1-3	NA
CASSVSGGAFINEQFF	TGTGCCAGTAGTGTAAGCGGGGGGGCCTTCATAAATGAGCAGTTCTTC	TRBD2	TRBV19	TRBJ2-1	NA
CASSSRGWEQYF	TGTGCCAGCAGCTCCCGGGGTTGGGAGCAGTACTTC	NA	TRBV3-1/TRBV3-2	TRBJ2-7	NA
CASSFGGPTEKLFF	TGTGCCAGCAGCTTCGGAGGGCCCACCGAAAAACTGTTTTTT	NA	TRBV7-9	TRBJ1-4	NA
CASSQRANYGYTF	TGCGCCAGCAGCCAACGAGCTAACTATGGCTACACCTTC	NA	TRBV5-1	TRBJ1-2	NA
CASSFNRGTEAFF	TGTGCCAGCAGTTTTAATAGGGGAACTGAAGCTTTCTTT	NA	TRBV12-3/TRBV12-4	TRBJ1-1	once
CASSRDRGRGSYNSPLHF	TGTGCCAGCAGCCGTGACAGGGGGCGCGGGTCCTATAATTCACCCCTCCACTTT	TRBD1	TRBV7-6	TRBJ1-6	NA
CASSYLEGAEAFF	TGTGCCAGCAGTTACCTCGAGGGGGCTGAAGCTTTCTTT	NA	TRBV6-5	TRBJ1-1	once
CASIGGQYF	TGTGCCAGCATAGGGGGGCAGTACTTC	NA	TRBV6-4	TRBJ2-7	NA
CSARDVGIMYGYTF	TGCAGCGCTCGGGATGTAGGAATTATGTATGGCTACACCTTC	NA	TRBV29-1	TRBJ1-2	few
CASRERDRGWAEQFF	TGTGCCAGCAGGGAACGGGACAGGGGATGGGCTGAGCAGTTCTTC	TRBD1	TRBV2	TRBJ2-1	once
CAGGWRGKDTEAFF	TGTGCCGGGGGTTGGCGGGGCAAGGACACTGAAGCTTTCTTT	NA	TRBV30	TRBJ1-1	NA
CSVTRFTSGGGDEQFF	TGCAGCGTGACCAGATTTACTAGCGGGGGTGGCGATGAGCAGTTCTTC	TRBD2	TRBV29-1	TRBJ2-1	NA
CASSPQGTPNEKLFF	TGTGCCAGCTCACCACAAGGGACACCTAATGAAAAACTGTTTTTT	NA	TRBV18	TRBJ1-4	once
CASSGSYGYTF	TGTGCCAGCAGTGGGAGCTATGGCTACACCTTC	NA	TRBV2	TRBJ1-2	NA
CASSLYRAYQPQHF	TGTGCCAGCAGCTTATACAGAGCATATCAGCCCCAGCATTTT	NA	TRBV7-2	TRBJ1-5	many
CATSDPRYGYTF	TGTGCCACCAGTGACCCGAGGTATGGCTACACCTTC	NA	TRBV24-1	TRBJ1-2	NA
CASSLPRGTGSYGYTF	TGTGCCAGCAGTCTACCGCGGGGTACTGGTTCCTATGGCTACACCTTC	NA	TRBV28	TRBJ1-2	NA